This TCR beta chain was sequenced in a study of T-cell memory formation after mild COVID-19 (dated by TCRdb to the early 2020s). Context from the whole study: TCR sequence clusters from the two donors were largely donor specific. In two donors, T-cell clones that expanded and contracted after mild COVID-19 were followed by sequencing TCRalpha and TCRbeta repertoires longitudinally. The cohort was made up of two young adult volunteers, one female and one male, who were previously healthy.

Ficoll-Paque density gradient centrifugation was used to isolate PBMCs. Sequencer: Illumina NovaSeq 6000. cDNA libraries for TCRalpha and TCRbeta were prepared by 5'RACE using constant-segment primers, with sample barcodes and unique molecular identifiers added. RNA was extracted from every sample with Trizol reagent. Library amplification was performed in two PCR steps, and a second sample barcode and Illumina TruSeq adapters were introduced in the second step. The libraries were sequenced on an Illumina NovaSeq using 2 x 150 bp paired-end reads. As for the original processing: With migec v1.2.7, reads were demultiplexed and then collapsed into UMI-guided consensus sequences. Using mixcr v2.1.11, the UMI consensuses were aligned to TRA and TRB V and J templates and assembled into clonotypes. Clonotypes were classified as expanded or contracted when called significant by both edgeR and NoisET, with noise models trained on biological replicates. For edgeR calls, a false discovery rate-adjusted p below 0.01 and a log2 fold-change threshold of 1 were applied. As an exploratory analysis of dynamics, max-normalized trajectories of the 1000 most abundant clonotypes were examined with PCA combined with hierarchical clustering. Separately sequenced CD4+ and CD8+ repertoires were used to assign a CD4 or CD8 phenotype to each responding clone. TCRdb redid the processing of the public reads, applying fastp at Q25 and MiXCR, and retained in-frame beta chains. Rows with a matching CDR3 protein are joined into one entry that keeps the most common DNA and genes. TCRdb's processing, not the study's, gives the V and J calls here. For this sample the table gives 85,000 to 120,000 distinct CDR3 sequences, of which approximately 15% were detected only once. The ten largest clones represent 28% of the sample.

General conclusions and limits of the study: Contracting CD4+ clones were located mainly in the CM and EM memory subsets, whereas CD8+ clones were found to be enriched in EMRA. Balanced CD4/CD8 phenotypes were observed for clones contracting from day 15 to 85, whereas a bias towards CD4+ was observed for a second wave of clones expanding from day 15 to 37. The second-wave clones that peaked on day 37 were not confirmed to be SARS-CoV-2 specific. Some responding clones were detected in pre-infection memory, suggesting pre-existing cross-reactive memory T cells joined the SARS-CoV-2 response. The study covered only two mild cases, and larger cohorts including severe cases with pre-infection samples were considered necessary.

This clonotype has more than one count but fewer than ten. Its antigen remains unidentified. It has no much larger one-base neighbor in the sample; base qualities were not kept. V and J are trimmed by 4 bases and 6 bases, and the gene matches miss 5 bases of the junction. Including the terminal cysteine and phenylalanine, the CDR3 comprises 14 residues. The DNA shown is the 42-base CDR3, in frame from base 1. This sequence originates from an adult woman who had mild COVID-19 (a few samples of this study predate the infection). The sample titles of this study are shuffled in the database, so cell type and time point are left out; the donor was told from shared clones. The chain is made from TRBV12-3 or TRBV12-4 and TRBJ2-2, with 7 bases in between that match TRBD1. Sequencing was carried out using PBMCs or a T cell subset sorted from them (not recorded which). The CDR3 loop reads CASSSRTGPGELFF. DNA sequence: TGTGCCAGCAGTTCCAGGACAGGCCCCGGGGAGCTGTTTTTT.